This T cell receptor (beta chain) was recorded in a study of OX40 agonist ivuxolimab in advanced cancers. Profiled with immunoSEQ multiplex PCR; TCRdb holds only in-frame clones, not every one. This repertoire shows about 66,000 clones, 80% to 85% found once; its top ten account for 2% to 3%. The sequence came from an adult with an advanced solid tumor such as melanoma, head and neck, liver or kidney cancer. Material: CD4+ or CD8+ T cells sorted from blood, obtained in a trial of the OX40 agonist ivuxolimab.

The CDR3 region is CASSKEAFTSYEQYF. Here the CDR3 DNA reads TGTGCCAGCAGCAAGGAAGCTTTTACCTCCTACGAGCAGTACTTC. The rearrangement joins TRBV28 to TRBJ2-7; D ambiguous. The CDR3 length is 15 residues. Germline CDR1 reads MDHEN; CDR2 reads SYDVKM. The V end lost 6 bases, the J end lost 0 bases, and 15 bases lay between the germline ends.